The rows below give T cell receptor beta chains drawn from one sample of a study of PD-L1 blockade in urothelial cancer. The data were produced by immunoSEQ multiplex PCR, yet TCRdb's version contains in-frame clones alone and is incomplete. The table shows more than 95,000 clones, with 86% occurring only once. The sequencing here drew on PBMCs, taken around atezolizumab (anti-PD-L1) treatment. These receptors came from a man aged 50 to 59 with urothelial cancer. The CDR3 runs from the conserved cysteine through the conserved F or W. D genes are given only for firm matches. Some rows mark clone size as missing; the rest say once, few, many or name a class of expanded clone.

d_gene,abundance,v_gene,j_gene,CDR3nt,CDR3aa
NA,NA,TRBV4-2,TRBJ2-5,TGTGCCAGCAGCCAAGAGAGGCGGGCGCAAGAGACCCAGTACTTC,CASSQERRAQETQYF
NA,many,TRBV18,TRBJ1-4,TGTGCCAGCTCACCCCGGGGACACGAAGGGGAAAAACTGTTTTTT,CASSPRGHEGEKLFF
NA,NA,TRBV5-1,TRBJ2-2,TGCGCCAGCAGCTTGGAAAGGGGTTATGCCGGGGAGCTGTTTTTT,CASSLERGYAGELFF
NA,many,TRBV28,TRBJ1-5,TGTGCCAGCACTTCATTCGGAGTTCAGCCCCAGCATTTT,CASTSFGVQPQHF
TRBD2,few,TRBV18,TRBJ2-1,TGTGCCAGCTCACAACTAGCGGGAATCTACAATGAGCAGTTCTTC,CASSQLAGIYNEQFF
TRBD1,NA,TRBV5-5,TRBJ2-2,TGTGCCAGCAGCTTGAGGGGACAGCTGAACACCGGGGAGCTGTTTTTT,CASSLRGQLNTGELFF
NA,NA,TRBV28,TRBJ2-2,TGTGCCAGCAGGACGGGACTCTCCGGGGAGCTGTTTTTT,CASRTGLSGELFF
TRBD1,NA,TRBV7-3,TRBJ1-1,TGTGCCAGCAGCCTGACACAGGGGGCTGGGACTGAAGCTTTCTTT,CASSLTQGAGTEAFF
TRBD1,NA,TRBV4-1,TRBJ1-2,TGCGCCAGCAGCGCGGACAGGGGGATCTATGGCTACACCTTC,CASSADRGIYGYTF
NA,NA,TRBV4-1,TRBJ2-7,TGCGCCAGCAGCCAAGGTGCCGGGAGCCCCTACGAGCAGTACTTC,CASSQGAGSPYEQYF
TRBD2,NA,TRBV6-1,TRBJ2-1,TGTGCCAGCAGGACCGGGACTAGCGGGAGCTATGAGCAGTTCTTC,CASRTGTSGSYEQFF
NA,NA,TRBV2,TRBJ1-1,TGTGCCAGCAGGAGTTTAGGGGAGAACACTGAAGCTTTCTTT,CASRSLGENTEAFF
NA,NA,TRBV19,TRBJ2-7,TGTGCCAGTAGTAGACGGGACATAATCTACGAGCAGTACTTC,CASSRRDIIYEQYF
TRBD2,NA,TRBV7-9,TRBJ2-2,TGTGCCAGCAGCTATGGGACTAGCAAAGTCGGGGAGCTGTTTTTT,CASSYGTSKVGELFF
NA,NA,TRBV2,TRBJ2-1,TGTGCCAGCAGTGCCGTGGACTTCTCCTACAATGAGCAGTTCTTC,CASSAVDFSYNEQFF
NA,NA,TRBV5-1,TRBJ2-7,TGCGCCAGCAGCTCGGCTAGCACCTACGAGCAGTACTTC,CASSSASTYEQYF
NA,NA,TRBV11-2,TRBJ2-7,TGTGCCAGCAGCCGTTCCTACGAGCAGTACTTC,CASSRSYEQYF
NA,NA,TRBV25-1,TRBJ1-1,TGTGCCAGCAGTGGACCAGGTGAAGCTTTCTTT,CASSGPGEAFF
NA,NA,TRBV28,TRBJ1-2,TGTGCCAGCAGTTCATGGAAACGTAGGTCGGGGGACTCTGGCTACACCTTC,CASSSWKRRSGDSGYTF
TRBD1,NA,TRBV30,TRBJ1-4,TGTGCCTGGAGTGTACGGACAGGGGGCGCGAAACTGTTTTTT,CAWSVRTGGAKLFF
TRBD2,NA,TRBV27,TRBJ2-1,TGTGCCAGCAGTTTATATAGTCGGTCTAGCGGGAGGGCCCCAATGAGCTCCTACAATGAGCAGTTCTTC,CASSLYSRSSGRAPMSSYNEQFF
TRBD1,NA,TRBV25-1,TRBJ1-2,TGTGCCAGCAGTGTAAGGGACAGAAGTCAACTTGGCTACACCTTC,CASSVRDRSQLGYTF
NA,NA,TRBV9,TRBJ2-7,TGTGCCAGCAGCGTAGCCCCTGGCCCTTCGGGCGAGCAGTACTTC,CASSVAPGPSGEQYF
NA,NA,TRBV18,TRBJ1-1,TGTGCCAGCTCACAAGACATGGACACTGAAGCTTTCTTT,CASSQDMDTEAFF
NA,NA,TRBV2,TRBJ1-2,TGTGCCAGCAATCACAGGACAGTCCATGGCTACACCTTC,CASNHRTVHGYTF
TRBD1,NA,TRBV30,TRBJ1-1,TGTGCCTGGAGTGGTTTTCCGCAGGGGGCCCATGAAGCTTTCTTT,CAWSGFPQGAHEAFF
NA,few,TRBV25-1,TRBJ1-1,TGTGCCAGCAGAACAGGAGAAACTGAAGCTTTCTTT,CASRTGETEAFF
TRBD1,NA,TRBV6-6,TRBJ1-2,TGTGCCAGCAGTTACAGCCGGGACAGGGGGCAGGGCTACACCTTC,CASSYSRDRGQGYTF
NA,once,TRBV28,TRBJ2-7,TGTGCCAGCCTTTCCCTCTCCGAGCAGTACTTC,CASLSLSEQYF
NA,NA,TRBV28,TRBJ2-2,TGTGCCAGCGACAAGAGCACCGGGGAGCTGTTTTTT,CASDKSTGELFF
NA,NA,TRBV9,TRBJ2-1,TGTGCCAGCAGCGTAGACGCGGTCCCGTACAATGAGCAGTTCTTC,CASSVDAVPYNEQFF
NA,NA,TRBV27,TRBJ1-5,TGTGCCAGCAGTTTGGAGGCCCATCAGCCCCAGCATTTT,CASSLEAHQPQHF
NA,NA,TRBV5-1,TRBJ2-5,TGCGCCAGCAGCATCCTCCCCGGGAAAGAGACCCAGTACTTC,CASSILPGKETQYF
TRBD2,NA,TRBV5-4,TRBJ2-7,TGTGCCACACTGACTAGCGGGAGAGAGAACGAGCAGTACTTC,CATLTSGRENEQYF
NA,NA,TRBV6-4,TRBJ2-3,TGTGCCAGCAGTGACCGTGACAAACGCACAGATACGCAGTATTTT,CASSDRDKRTDTQYF
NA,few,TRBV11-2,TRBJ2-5,TGTGCCAGCAGCTTAGATTATTCGTTGAGGACCCAGTACTTC,CASSLDYSLRTQYF
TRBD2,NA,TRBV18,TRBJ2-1,TGTGCCAGCTCTCGAACTAGCGGGAGAACTAATGAGCAGTTCTTC,CASSRTSGRTNEQFF
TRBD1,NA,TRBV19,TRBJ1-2,TGTGCCAGTAGTATAGATCTGGCGACAGGGGGTTACTATGGCTACACCTTC,CASSIDLATGGYYGYTF
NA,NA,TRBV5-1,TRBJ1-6,TGCGCCAGCAGCTTGGGATCCTCTAACAGAGTAAATTCTCCCCTCCACTTT,CASSLGSSNRVNSPLHF
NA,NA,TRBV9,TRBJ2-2,TGTGCCAGCAGCGTCAACAGTGCGAACACCGGGGAGCTGTTTTTT,CASSVNSANTGELFF
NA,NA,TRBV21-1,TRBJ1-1,TGTGCCAGCGGATTCGGCTCGACAGAACCGGTGTCAAACACTGAAGCTTTCTTT,CASGFGSTEPVSNTEAFF
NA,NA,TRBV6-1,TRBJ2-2,TGTGCCAGCAGGGTAGCGGTGGGTTCCGGGGAGCTGTTTTTT,CASRVAVGSGELFF
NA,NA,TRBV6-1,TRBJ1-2,TGTGCCAGCAGTGACCGACAGCGCTATGGCTACACCTTC,CASSDRQRYGYTF
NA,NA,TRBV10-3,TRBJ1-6,TGTGCCATCAGTGACACTTTCGGGAATTCACCCCTCCACTTT,CAISDTFGNSPLHF
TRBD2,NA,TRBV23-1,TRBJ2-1,TGCGCCAGCAACCGCAATTGGTGGCGGGAGGGCCCGTACAATGAGCAGTTCTTC,CASNRNWWREGPYNEQFF
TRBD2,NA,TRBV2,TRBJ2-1,TGTGCCAGCAGTGAAGCGGGGACTAGCGGGAGGTTCTACAATGAGCAGTTCTTC,CASSEAGTSGRFYNEQFF
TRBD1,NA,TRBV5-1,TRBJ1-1,TGCGCCAGCAGCTTGGTGGCAGGGGGTACGACTGAAGCTTTCTTT,CASSLVAGGTTEAFF
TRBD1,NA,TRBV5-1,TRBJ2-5,TGCGCCAGCACCCCCCGGACAGGGGGGGAGACCCAGTACTTC,CASTPRTGGETQYF
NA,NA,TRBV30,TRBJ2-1,TGTGCCTGGACCGCGCCCCCCCGGGATGAGCAGTTCTTC,CAWTAPPRDEQFF
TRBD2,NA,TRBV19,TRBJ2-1,TGTGCCAGTAGTCCCCTCGGGGGGACCTACAATGAGCAGTTCTTC,CASSPLGGTYNEQFF
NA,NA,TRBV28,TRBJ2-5,TGTGCCAGCAGCACCCCAACAGGGCTTGATGGAGAGACCCAGTACTTC,CASSTPTGLDGETQYF
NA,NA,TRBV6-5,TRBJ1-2,TGTGCCAGCAGTCGTGACAGGCGCTATGGCTACACCTTC,CASSRDRRYGYTF
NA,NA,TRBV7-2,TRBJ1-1,TGTGCCAGCAGCTTAGGAACCCAGGGTTGGACTGAAGCTTTCTTT,CASSLGTQGWTEAFF
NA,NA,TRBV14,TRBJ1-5,TGTGCCAGCAGCGCGGGGTTCAATCAGCCCCAGCATTTT,CASSAGFNQPQHF
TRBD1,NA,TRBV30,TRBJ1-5,TGTGCCTGGAATTCAGGGGGGCGTCAGCCCCAGCATTTT,CAWNSGGRQPQHF